This TCR beta chain derives from a study of T cells in Graves' hyperthyroidism and ophthalmopathy. In the study overall: Peripheral blood was taken when the disease was first diagnosed, before any treatment began.

It was RNA transcripts that yielded the amplified TCR beta CDR3 regions. In the first-round RT-PCR of the TCR CDR3, the HTBI primer set was used. TCRdb redid the calling of the multiplex PCR reads with MiXCR, one entry per CDR3 protein. The sample has some 560,000 distinct CDR3 sequences, 12% to 15% seen once. Study-level findings and limits: In blood, most of the thyroid clonotypes expanded above 0.001 were also present.

Patients aged 18 to 65 with hyperthyroidism were newly diagnosed, with duration under 2 months. Uncontrolled infections, other autoimmune diseases, pregnancy or lactation led to exclusion of patients. This clonotype was detected only a few times. Antigen specificity is unknown. CDR3 size: 17 residues. Germline trimming cut 4 bases from V and 2 bases from J; bases unmatched to any gene: 11. The germline V gene encodes CDR1 MGHRA and CDR2 YSYEKL. The sequence derives from a middle-aged woman with Graves' hyperthyroidism. Sequencing was performed on blood. V usage is TRBV4-1 and J usage is TRBJ2-1, with 7 positions matching TRBD2. The DNA for the CDR3 is TGCGCCAGCAGCCCCCTCTCGGGCGGGAGTGCCTACAATGAGCAGTTCTTC. It translates to CASSPLSGGSAYNEQFF.